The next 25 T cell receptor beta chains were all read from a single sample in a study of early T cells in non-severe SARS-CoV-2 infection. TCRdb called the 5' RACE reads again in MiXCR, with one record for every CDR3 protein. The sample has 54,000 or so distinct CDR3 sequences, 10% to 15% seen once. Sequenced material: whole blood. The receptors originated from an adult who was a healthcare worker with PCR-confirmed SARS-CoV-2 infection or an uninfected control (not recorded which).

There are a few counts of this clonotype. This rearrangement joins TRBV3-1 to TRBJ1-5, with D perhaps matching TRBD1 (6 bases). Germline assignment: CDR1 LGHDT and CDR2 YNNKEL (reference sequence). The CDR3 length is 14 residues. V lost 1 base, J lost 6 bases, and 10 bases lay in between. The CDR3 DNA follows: TGTGCCAGCAGCCAAGCACAGGGCTCTCAGCCCCAGCATTTT. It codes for CASSQAQGSQPQHF. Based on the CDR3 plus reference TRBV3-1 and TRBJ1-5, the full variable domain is DTAVSQTPKYLVTQMGNDKSIKCEQNLGHDTMYWYKQDSKKFLKIMFSYNNKELIINETVPNRFSPKSPDKAHLNLHINSLELGDSAVYFCASSQAQGSQPQHFGDGTRLSIL.

CDR3 DNA sequence: TGTGCCAGCAGCGTAGAGAAATCTGGGGCCAACGTCCTGACTTTC. This translates into CASSVEKSGANVLTF. J is TRBJ2-6 and V is TRBV9; D call uncertain. Germline lookup yields CDR1 SGDLS and CDR2 YYNGEE. V lost 0 bases to trimming and J lost 1 base, with 5 bases between them. This CDR3 has 15 residues.

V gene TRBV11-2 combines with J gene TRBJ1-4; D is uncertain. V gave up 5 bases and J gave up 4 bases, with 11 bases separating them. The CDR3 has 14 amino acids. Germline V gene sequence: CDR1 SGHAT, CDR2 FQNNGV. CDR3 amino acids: CASSINGFNEKLFF. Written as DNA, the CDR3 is TGTGCCAGCAGCATTAACGGGTTTAATGAAAAACTGTTTTTT.

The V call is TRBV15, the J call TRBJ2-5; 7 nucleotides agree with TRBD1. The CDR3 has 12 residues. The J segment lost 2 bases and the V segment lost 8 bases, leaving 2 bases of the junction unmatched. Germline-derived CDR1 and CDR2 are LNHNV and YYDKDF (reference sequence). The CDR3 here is CATSTGQETQYF. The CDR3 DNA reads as TGTGCCACCTCGACAGGGCAAGAGACCCAGTACTTC.

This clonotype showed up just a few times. The CDR3 coding sequence is TGTGCCAGCAGCGTCCCCCCAGGGGGAGACACTGAAGCTTTCTTT. It specifies CASSVPPGGDTEAFF. The chain recombines TRBV9 with TRBJ1-1; 7 bases map to TRBD1. The V gene end was trimmed by 2 bases and the J gene end by 3 bases; junction bases not matched to a gene: 7. Germline CDR1 is SGDLS and CDR2 is YYNGEE. The CDR3 has 15 amino acids.

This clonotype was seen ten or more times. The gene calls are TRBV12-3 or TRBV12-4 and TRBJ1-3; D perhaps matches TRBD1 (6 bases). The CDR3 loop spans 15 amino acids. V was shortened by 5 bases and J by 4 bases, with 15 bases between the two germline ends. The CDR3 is CASSDDSTGGNTIYF. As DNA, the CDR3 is TGTGCCAGCAGTGACGATTCGACAGGCGGAAACACCATATATTTT.

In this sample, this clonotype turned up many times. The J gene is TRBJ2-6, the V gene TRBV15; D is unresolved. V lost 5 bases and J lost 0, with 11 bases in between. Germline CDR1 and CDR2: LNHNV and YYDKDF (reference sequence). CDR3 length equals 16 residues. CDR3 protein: CATSSSDISGANVLTF. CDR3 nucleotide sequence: TGTGCCACCAGCTCATCGGATATCTCTGGGGCCAACGTCCTGACTTTC.

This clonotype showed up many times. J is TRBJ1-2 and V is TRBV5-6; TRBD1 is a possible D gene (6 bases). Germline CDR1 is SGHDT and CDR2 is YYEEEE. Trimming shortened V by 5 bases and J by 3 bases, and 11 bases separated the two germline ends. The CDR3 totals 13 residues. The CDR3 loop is CASSADSYYGYTF. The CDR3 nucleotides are TGTGCCAGCAGTGCGGACAGCTACTATGGCTACACCTTC.

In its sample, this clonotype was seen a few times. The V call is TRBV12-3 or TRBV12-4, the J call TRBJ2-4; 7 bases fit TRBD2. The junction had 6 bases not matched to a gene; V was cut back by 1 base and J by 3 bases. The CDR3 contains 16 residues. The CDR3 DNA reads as TGTGCCAGCAGTTTAGGTGGCGGGAGAATCAAAAACATTCAGTACTTC. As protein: CASSLGGGRIKNIQYF.

CDR3 protein: CSVGSRRTNEKLFF. CDR3 DNA: TGCAGCGTTGGAAGCAGGAGAACTAATGAAAAACTGTTTTTT. The chain is built from TRBV29-1 and TRBJ1-4, with D hard to call. Germline lookup yields CDR1 SQVTM and CDR2 ANQGSEA. The CDR3 contains 14 residues. The V and J ends lost 4 bases and 1 base respectively, with 10 bases between them.

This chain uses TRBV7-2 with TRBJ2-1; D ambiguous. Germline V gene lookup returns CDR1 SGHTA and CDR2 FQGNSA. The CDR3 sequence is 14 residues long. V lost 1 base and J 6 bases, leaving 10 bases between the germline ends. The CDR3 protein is CASSLERGSNEQFF. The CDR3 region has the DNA TGTGCCAGCAGCTTAGAGAGAGGTAGCAATGAGCAGTTCTTC.

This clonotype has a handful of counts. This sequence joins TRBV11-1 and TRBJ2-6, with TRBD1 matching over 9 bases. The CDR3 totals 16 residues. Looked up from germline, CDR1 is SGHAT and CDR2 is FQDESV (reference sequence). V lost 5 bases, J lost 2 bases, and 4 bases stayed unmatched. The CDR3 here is CASSPGQGTGANVLTF. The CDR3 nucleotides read TGTGCCAGCAGCCCCGGACAGGGGACTGGGGCCAACGTCCTGACTTTC.

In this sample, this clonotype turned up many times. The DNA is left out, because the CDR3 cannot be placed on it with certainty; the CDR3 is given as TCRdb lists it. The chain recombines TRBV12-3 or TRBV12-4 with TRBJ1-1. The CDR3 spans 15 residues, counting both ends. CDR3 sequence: CASSSSIGANTEAFF.

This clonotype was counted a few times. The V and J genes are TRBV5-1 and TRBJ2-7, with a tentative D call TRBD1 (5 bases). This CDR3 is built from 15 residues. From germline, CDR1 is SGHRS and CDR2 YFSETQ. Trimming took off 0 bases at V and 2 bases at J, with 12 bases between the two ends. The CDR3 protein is CASSLGSGPAYEQYF. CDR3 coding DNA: TGCGCCAGCAGCTTGGGATCAGGGCCCGCCTACGAGCAGTACTTC.

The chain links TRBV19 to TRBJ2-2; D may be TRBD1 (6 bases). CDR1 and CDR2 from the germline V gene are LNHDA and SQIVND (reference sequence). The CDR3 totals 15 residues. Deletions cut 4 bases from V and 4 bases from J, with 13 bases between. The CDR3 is CASSTQGRGTGELFF. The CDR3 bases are TGTGCCAGTAGTACACAGGGTAGGGGCACCGGGGAGCTGTTTTTT.

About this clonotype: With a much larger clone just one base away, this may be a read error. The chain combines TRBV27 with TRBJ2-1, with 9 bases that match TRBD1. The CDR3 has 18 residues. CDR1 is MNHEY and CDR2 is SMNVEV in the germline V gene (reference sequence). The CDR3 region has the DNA TGTGTCAGCACCAACTTGTATCCGGGACAGGGTTCGTACAATGAGCAGTTCTTC. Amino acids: CVSTNLYPGQGSYNEQFF.

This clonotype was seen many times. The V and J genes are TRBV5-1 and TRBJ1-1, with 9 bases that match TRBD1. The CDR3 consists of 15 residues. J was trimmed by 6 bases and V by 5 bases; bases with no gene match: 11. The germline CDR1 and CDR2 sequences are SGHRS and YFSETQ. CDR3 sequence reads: CASRQGAKGGAEAFF. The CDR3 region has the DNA TGCGCCAGCAGACAGGGGGCTAAAGGGGGCGCTGAAGCTTTCTTT. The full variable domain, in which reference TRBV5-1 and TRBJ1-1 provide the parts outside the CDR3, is KAGVTQTPRYLIKTRGQQVTLSCSPISGHRSVSWYQQTPGQGLQFLFEYFSETQRNKGNFPGRFSGRQFSNSRSEMNVSTLELGDSALYLCASRQGAKGGAEAFFGQGTRLTVV.

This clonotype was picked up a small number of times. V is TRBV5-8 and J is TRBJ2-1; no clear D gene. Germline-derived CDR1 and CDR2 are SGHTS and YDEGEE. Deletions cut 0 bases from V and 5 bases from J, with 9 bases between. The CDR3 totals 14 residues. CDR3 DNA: TGTGCCAGCAGCTTGGCCCGGGTACACAATGAGCAGTTCTTC. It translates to CASSLARVHNEQFF.

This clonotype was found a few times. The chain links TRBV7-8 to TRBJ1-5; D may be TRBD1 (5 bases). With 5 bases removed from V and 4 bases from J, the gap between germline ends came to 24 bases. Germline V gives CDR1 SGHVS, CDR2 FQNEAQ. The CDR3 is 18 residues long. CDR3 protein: CASSNDGTVFKRNQPQHF. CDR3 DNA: TGTGCCAGCAGCAACGACGGGACGGTGTTCAAGAGGAATCAGCCCCAGCATTTT.

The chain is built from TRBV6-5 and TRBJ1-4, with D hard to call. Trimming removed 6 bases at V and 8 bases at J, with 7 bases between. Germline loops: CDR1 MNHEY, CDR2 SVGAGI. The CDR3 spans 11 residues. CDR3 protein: CASSSGEKLFF. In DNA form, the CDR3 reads TGTGCCAGCAGCAGTGGGGAAAAACTGTTTTTT.

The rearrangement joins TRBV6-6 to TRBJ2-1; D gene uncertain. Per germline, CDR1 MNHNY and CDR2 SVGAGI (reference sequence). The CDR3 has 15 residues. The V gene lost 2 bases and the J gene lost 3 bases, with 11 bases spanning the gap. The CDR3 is CASSYSGVGYNEQFF. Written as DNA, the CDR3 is TGTGCCAGCAGTTACAGTGGTGTCGGCTACAATGAGCAGTTCTTC.

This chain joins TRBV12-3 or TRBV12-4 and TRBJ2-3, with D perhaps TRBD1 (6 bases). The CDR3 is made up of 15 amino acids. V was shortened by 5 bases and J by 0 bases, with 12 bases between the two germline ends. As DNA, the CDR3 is TGTGCCAGCAGTCCATGGACAGTTAGCACAGATACGCAGTATTTT. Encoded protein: CASSPWTVSTDTQYF.

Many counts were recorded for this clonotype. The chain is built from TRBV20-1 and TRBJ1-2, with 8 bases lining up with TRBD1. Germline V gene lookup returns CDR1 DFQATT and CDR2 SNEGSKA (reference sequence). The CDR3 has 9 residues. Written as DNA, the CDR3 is TGCAGCCAGGGGGCGGGCTACACCTTC. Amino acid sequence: CSQGAGYTF.

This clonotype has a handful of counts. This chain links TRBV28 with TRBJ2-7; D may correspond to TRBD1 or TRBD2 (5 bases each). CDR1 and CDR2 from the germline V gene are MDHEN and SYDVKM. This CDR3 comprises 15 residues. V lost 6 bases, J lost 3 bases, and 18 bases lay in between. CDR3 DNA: TGTGCCAGCAGACCATCCGGGACCGAGATCTACGAGCAGTACTTC. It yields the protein CASRPSGTEIYEQYF.

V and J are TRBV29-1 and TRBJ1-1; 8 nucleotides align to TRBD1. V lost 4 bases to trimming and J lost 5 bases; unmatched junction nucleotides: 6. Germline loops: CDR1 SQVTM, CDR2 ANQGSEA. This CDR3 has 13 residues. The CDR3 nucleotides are TGCAGCGTTGCGTCAGGGGGCCGAACTGAAGCTTTCTTT. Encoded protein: CSVASGGRTEAFF. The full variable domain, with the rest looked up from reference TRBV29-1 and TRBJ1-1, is SAVISQKPSRDICQRGTSLTIQCQVDSQVTMMFWYRQQPGQSLTLIATANQGSEATYESGFVIDKFPISRPNLTFSTLTVSNMSPEDSSIYLCSVASGGRTEAFFGQGTRLTVV.